This T cell receptor beta chain was captured in a study of T cells expressing NK-cell markers. Looking at the study overall: Beta-chain profiling covered CD3+CD56+NKG2C+, CD3+CD56+NKG2C- and CD3+CD56-NKG2C+ sorted subsets. Study findings and constraints: Topping the CD3+CD56-NKG2C+ fraction as well were these clonotypes, in four donors. Dominant NKG2C+ clonotypes made up about 1.0-8% of CD8+ T cells in several donors.

A 5'RACE template switching approach incorporating UMIs was used to make TCR beta cDNA. Each CDR3 protein gets one entry in TCRdb, which reprocessed the 5' RACE reads and gives no DNA. In all, the sample yields fewer than 400,000 distinct CDR3 sequences. Details on this clonotype: The antigen is undetermined.

Looked up from germline, CDR1 is SGHAT and CDR2 is FQNNGV. The CDR3 runs 15 residues. This clonotype was sampled from a woman aged 45-65 years in good health. The sequencing sample was made of blood T cells: a sorted CD56 or NKG2C T cell subset, CD4+ or CD8+ T cells, or bulk PBMC T cells (not recorded which). The J gene is TRBJ2-3, the V gene TRBV11-2; without DNA, the TCRdb call of TRBD1 cannot be checked. The CDR3 sequence is CASSLGSTGRDTQYF. Looking up the rest from reference TRBV11-2 and TRBJ2-3 gives the full variable domain: EAGVAQSPRYKIIEKRQSVAFWCNPISGHATLYWYQQILGQGPKLLIQFQNNGVVDDSQLPKDRFSAERLKGVDSTLKIQPAKLEDSAVYLCASSLGSTGRDTQYFGPGTRLTVL.